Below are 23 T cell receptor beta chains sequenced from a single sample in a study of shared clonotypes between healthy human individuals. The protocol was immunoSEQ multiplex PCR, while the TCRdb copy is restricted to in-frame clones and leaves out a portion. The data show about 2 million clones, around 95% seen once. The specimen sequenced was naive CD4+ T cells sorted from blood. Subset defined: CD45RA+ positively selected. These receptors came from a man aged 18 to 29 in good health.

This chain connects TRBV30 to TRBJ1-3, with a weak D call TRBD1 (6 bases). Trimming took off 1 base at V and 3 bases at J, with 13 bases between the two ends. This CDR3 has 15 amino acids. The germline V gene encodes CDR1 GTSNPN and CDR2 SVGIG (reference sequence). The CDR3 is CAWSGTVDHGNTIYF. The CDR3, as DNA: TGTGCCTGGAGTGGGACAGTCGACCATGGAAACACCATATATTTT.

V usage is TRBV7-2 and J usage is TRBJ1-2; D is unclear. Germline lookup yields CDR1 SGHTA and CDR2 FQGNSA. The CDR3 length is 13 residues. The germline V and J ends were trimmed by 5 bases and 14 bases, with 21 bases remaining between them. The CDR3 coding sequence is TGTGCCAGCAGCCTTTACAACACACCCTTTGGAACCTTC. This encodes CASSLYNTPFGTF.

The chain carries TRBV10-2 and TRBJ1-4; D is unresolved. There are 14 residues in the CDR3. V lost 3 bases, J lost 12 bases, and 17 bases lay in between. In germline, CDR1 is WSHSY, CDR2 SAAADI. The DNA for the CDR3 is TGCGCCAGCAGTGAAAGACCCCCGCCGGAAGAACTGTTTTTT. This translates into CASSERPPPEELFF.

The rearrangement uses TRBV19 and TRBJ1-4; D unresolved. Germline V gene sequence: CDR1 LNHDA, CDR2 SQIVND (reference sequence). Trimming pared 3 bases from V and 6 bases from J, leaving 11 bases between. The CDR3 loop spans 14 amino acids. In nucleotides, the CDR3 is TGTGCCAGTAGTATGAGAGGAGCCTATGAAAAACTGTTTTTT. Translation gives CASSMRGAYEKLFF.

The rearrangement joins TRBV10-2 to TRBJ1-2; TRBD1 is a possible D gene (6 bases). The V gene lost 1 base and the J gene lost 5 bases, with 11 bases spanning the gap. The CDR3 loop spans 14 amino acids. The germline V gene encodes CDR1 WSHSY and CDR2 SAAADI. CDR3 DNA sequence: TGCGCCAGCAGTGAGTTGGGGGCACGGTATGGCTACACCTTC. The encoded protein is CASSELGARYGYTF.

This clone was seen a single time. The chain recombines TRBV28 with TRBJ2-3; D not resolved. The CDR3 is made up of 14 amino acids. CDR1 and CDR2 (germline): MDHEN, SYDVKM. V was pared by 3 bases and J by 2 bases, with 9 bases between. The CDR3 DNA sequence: TGTGCCAGCAGTTTTTGGCGGAACACAGATACGCAGTATTTT. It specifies CASSFWRNTDTQYF.

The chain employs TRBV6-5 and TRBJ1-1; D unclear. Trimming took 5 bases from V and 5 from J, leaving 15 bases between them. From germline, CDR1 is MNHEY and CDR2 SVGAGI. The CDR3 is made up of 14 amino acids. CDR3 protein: CASSPRGVLTEAFF. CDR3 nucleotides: TGTGCCAGCAGTCCCCGTGGGGTCTTGACTGAAGCTTTCTTT.

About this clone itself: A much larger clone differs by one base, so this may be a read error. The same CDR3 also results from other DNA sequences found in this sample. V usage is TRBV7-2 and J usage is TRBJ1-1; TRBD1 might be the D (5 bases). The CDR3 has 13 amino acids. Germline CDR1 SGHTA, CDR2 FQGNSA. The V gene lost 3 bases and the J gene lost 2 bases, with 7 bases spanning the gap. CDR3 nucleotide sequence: TGTGCCAGCAGCTTCGGGACCAACACTGAAGCTTTCTTT. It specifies CASSFGTNTEAFF.

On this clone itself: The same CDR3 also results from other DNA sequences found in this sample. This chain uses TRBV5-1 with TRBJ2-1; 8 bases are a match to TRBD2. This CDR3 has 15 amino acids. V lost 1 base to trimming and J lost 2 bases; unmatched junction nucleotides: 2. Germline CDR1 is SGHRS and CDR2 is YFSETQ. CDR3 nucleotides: TGCGCCAGCAGCTTGACTAGCGGACCCTACAATGAGCAGTTCTTC. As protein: CASSLTSGPYNEQFF.

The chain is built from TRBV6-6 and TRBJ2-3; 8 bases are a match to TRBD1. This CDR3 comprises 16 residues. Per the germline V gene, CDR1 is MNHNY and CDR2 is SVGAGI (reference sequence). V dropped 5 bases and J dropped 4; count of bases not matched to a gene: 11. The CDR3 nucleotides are TGTGCCAGCAGTCGGGTCCTAGGACAGGGCGCAGATACGCAGTATTTT. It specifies CASSRVLGQGADTQYF.

The CDR3 reads CASSYSSRGGNQPQHF. CDR3 in DNA: TGTGCCAGCAGTTACTCGTCCAGGGGTGGAAATCAGCCCCAGCATTTT. V gene TRBV6-6 combines with J gene TRBJ1-5; D might be TRBD1 (6 bases). The ends were cut back, 0 bases at V and 4 bases at J, with 13 bases in the middle. Germline V gene sequence: CDR1 MNHNY, CDR2 SVGAGI (reference sequence). This CDR3 is built from 16 residues.

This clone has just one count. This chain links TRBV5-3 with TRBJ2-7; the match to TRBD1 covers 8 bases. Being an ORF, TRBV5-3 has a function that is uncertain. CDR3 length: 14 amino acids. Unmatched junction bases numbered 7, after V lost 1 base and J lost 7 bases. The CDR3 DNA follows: TGTGCCAGAAGCTTGCCGACAGGGGCGAAAGAGCAGTACTTC. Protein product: CARSLPTGAKEQYF.

This chain's CDR3 is CASRPGQGSYEQYF. CDR3 bases: TGTGCCAGCAGACCGGGACAGGGATCCTACGAGCAGTACTTC. The rearrangement uses TRBV5-4 and TRBJ2-7, with 9 bases matching TRBD1. The CDR3 is 14 amino acids. CDR1 and CDR2 from the germline V gene are SGHNT and YYREEE (reference sequence). Unmatched junction bases numbered 4, after V lost 5 bases and J lost 1 base.

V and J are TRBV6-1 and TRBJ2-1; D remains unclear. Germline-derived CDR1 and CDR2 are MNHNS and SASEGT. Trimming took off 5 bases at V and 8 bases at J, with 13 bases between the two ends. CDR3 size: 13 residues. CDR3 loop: CASSLQNSHEQFF. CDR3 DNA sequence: TGTGCCAGCAGTTTACAGAATTCACATGAGCAGTTCTTC.

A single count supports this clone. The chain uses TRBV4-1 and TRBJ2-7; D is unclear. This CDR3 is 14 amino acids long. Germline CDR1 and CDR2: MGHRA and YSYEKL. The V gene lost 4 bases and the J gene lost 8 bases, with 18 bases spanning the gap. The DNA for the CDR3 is TGCGCCAGCAGCCCCCGGACCATACCTACGAAGCAGTACTTC. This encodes CASSPRTIPTKQYF.

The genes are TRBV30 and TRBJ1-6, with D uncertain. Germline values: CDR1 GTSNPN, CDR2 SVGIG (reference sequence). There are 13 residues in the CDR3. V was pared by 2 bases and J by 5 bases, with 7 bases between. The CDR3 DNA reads TGTGCCTGGAGTTTAGGAAATAATTCACCCCTCCACTTT. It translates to CAWSLGNNSPLHF.

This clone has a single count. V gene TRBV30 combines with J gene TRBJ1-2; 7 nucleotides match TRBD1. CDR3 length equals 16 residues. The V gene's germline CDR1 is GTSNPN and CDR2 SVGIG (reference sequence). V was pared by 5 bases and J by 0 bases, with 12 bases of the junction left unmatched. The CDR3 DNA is TGTGCCTGGGGCAGCCAGGGGGATATCTCTAACTATGGCTACACCTTC. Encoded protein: CAWGSQGDISNYGYTF.

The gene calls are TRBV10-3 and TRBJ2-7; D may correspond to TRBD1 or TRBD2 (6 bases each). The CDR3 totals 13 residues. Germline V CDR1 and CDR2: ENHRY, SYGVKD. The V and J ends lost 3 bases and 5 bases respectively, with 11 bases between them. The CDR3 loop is CAISDWGADEQYF. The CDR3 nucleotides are TGTGCCATCAGTGATTGGGGGGCGGACGAGCAGTACTTC.

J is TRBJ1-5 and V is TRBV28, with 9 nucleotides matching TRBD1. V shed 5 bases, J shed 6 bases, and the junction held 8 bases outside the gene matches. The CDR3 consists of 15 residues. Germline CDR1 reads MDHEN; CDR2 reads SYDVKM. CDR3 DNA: TGTGCCAGCAGTAACCGGGACAGGGAAAGTCAGCCCCAGCATTTT. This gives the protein CASSNRDRESQPQHF.

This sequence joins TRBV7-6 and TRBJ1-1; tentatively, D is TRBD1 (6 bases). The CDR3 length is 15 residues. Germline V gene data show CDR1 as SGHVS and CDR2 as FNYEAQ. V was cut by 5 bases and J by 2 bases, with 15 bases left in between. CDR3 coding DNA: TGTGCCAGCAGCCCGTGGGGAGGGGGTAACACTGAAGCTTTCTTT. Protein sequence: CASSPWGGGNTEAFF. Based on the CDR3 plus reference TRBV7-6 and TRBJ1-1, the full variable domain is GAGVSQSPRYKVTKRGQDVALRCDPISGHVSLYWYRQALGQGPEFLTYFNYEAQQDKSGLPNDRFSAERPEGSISTLTIQRTEQRDSAMYRCASSPWGGGNTEAFFGQGTRLTVV.

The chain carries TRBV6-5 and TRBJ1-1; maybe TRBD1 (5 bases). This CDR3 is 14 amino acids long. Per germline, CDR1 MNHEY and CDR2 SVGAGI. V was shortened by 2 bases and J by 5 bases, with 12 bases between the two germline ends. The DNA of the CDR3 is TGTGCCAGCAGTTACCGGGACGTCGGAACTGAAGCTTTCTTT. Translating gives CASSYRDVGTEAFF.

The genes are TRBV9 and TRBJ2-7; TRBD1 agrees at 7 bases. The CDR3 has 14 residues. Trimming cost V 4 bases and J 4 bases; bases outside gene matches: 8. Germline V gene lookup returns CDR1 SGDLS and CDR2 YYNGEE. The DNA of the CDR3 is TGTGCCAGCAGCCCTCTAGGGGGCGGTTACGAGCAGTACTTC. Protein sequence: CASSPLGGGYEQYF.

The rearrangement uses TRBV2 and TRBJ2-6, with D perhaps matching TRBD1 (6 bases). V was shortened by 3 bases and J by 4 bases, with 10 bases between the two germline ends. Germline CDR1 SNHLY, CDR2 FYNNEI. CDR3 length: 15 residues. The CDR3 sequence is CASSDQGSGANVLTF. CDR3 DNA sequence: TGTGCCAGCAGTGATCAGGGGTCCGGGGCCAACGTCCTGACTTTC. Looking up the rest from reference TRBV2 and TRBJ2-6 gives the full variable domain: EPEVTQTPSHQVTQMGQEVILRCVPISNHLYFYWYRQILGQKVEFLVSFYNNEISEKSEIFDDQFSVERPDGSNFTLKIRSTKLEDSAMYFCASSDQGSGANVLTFGAGSRLTVL.